The present T cell receptor (beta chain) was sequenced within a study of T cells after yellow fever vaccination. MiXCR, applied by TCRdb to the 5' RACE reads, yields one record per CDR3 protein. Of about 130,000 distinct CDR3 sequences listed, about 7.4% are singletons. Notes on the study in general: CD4 and CD8 compartments shared a small share of clonotypes, likely from convergent recombination. Sorted repertoires could include abundant contaminating clonotypes from bulk cells.

This clonotype has a count of ten or more. The antigen is unknown. J was trimmed by 4 bases and V by 5 bases; bases with no gene match: 9. This CDR3 is built from 15 residues. The germline V gene encodes CDR1 SGHTA and CDR2 FQGNSA. The clonotype originates from a man younger than 35 who received the YFV17D yellow fever vaccine. This specimen consisted of CD4+ T cells sorted from PBMCs, obtained 10 to 11 days after the first yellow fever vaccination. V and J are TRBV7-2 and TRBJ2-7; 9 bases are a match to TRBD2. In DNA, the CDR3 is TGTGCCAGCAGCCTCCGGGGCGGGGGGGATTACGAGCAGTACTTC. This codes for CASSLRGGGDYEQYF.